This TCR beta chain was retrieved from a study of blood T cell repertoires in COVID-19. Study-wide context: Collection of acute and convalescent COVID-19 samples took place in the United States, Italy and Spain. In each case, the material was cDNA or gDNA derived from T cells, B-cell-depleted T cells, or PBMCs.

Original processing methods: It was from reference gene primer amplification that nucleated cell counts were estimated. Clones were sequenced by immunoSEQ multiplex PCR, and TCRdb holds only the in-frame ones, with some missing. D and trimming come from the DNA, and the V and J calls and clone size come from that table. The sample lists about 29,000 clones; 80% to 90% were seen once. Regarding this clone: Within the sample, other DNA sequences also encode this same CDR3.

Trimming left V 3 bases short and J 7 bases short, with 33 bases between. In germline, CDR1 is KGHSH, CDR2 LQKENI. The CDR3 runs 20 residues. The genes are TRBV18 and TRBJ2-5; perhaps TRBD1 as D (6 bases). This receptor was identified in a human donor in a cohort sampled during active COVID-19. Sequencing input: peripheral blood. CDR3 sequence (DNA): TGTGCCAGCTCACCCTATGAGACTGGGACACGCCTGGTAGCTAAGGCGACCCAGTACTTC. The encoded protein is CASSPYETGTRLVAKATQYF.